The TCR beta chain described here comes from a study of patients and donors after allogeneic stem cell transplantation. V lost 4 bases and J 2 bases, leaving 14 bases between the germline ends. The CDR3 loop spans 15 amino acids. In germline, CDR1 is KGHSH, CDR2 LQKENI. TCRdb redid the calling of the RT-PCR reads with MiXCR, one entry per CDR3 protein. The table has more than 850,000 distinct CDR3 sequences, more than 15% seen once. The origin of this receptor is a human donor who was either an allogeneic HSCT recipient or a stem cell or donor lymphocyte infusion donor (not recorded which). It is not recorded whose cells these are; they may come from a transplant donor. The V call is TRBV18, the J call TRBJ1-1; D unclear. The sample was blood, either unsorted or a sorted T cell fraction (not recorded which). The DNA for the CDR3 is TGTGCCAGCTCACGACTCGGGGTGAAAAACACTGAAGCTTTCTTT. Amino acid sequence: CASSRLGVKNTEAFF.